This is a list of T cell receptor beta chains from one sample in a study of OX40 agonist ivuxolimab in advanced cancers. Assay: immunoSEQ multiplex PCR; the TCRdb copy retains only in-frame clones and omits some. The data hold around 62,000 clones, with about 80% observed a single time. The material was CD4+ or CD8+ T cells sorted from blood, obtained in a trial of the OX40 agonist ivuxolimab. The receptor set was obtained from an adult with an advanced solid tumor such as melanoma, head and neck, liver or kidney cancer. CDR3s include the opening cysteine and the closing phenylalanine or tryptophan. Fields, in order: D gene, clone size, V gene, J gene, CDR3 DNA, CDR3 protein. The D gene is left open where the match is weak. Expanded clones are given a class, and other clones once, few, many or no size at all.

D: -
size: -
V: TRBV7-6
J: TRBJ2-1
DNA: TGTGCCAGCAGCTTCCTACAGGGAGCTTCCTACAATGAGCAGTTCTTC
CDR3: CASSFLQGASYNEQFF

D: -
size: once
V: TRBV6-1
J: TRBJ2-3
DNA: TGTGCCAGCACGAAGGCCACGACGGGGAAAGATACGCAGTATTTT
CDR3: CASTKATTGKDTQYF

D: -
size: -
V: TRBV5-1
J: TRBJ1-3
DNA: TGCGCCAGCAGCTTGGACACAGCCGCTGGAAACACCATATATTTT
CDR3: CASSLDTAAGNTIYF

D: -
size: -
V: TRBV28
J: TRBJ1-1
DNA: TGTGCCAGCAGTTTAAGCTACACTGAAGCTTTCTTT
CDR3: CASSLSYTEAFF

D: -
size: -
V: TRBV5-5
J: TRBJ1-2
DNA: TGTGCCAGCAGCTTGGCGTCGGTGAACTATGGCTACACCTTC
CDR3: CASSLASVNYGYTF

D: TRBD1
size: -
V: TRBV5-4
J: TRBJ2-7
DNA: TGTGCCAGCAGCCCTGGAGGGGCTCCGGGACAGGGTGCCTACGAGCAGTACTTC
CDR3: CASSPGGAPGQGAYEQYF

D: TRBD1
size: -
V: TRBV10-2
J: TRBJ2-7
DNA: TGCGCCAGCAAGACCGGGACAGGGTCCTACGAGCAGTACTTC
CDR3: CASKTGTGSYEQYF

D: -
size: -
V: TRBV7-9
J: TRBJ2-2
DNA: TGTGCCGCGGGGCCGAACACCGGGGAGCTGTTTTTT
CDR3: CAAGPNTGELFF

D: -
size: -
V: TRBV5-4
J: TRBJ2-1
DNA: TGTGCCAGCAGCTTAAACGGGGGTGGGGATGAGCAGTTCTTC
CDR3: CASSLNGGGDEQFF

D: -
size: -
V: TRBV6-1
J: TRBJ1-1
DNA: TGTGCCAGCAGTGAAGGTGGGGCATCGACTACTGAAGCTTTCTTT
CDR3: CASSEGGASTTEAFF

D: TRBD1
size: -
V: TRBV18
J: TRBJ2-7
DNA: TGTGCCAGCTCACGGGACAGCTACGAGCAGTACTTC
CDR3: CASSRDSYEQYF

D: -
size: -
V: TRBV2
J: TRBJ1-1
DNA: TGTGCCAGCAAACTCCCGGTTAACACTGAAGCTTTCTTT
CDR3: CASKLPVNTEAFF

D: -
size: -
V: TRBV5-5
J: TRBJ1-2
DNA: TGTGCCAGCCGACCTACCGGGACACGAACTAACTATGGCTACACCTTC
CDR3: CASRPTGTRTNYGYTF

D: TRBD2
size: -
V: TRBV5-1
J: TRBJ2-2
DNA: TGCGCCAGCAGCTACACCGGGACTAGTACCGGGGAGCTGTTTTTT
CDR3: CASSYTGTSTGELFF

D: -
size: -
V: TRBV5-1
J: TRBJ2-3
DNA: TGCGCCAGCAGCTTGGGGCCGGCCAGCACAGATACGCAGTATTTT
CDR3: CASSLGPASTDTQYF

D: -
size: -
V: TRBV5-6
J: TRBJ2-2
DNA: TGTGCCAGCAGCTGGGAGTCTAACCCGAACACCGGGGAGCTGTTTTTT
CDR3: CASSWESNPNTGELFF

D: -
size: once
V: TRBV2
J: TRBJ1-5
DNA: TGTGCCAGCAGTGTTGATAGCAATCAGCCCCAGCATTTT
CDR3: CASSVDSNQPQHF

D: TRBD2
size: -
V: TRBV4-1
J: TRBJ2-3
DNA: TGCGCCAGCAGCCAAGTCCCGACAGCGGGGGATACGCAGTATTTT
CDR3: CASSQVPTAGDTQYF

D: -
size: -
V: TRBV19
J: TRBJ2-3
DNA: TGTGCCAGTAGGATTTTGGGGGAAGATACGCAGTATTTT
CDR3: CASRILGEDTQYF

D: -
size: few
V: TRBV21-1
J: TRBJ1-4
DNA: TGTGCCAGCAGCAAAAACCCAGGGAGCTGTAATGAAAAACTGTTTTTT
CDR3: CASSKNPGSCNEKLFF

D: -
size: -
V: TRBV5-6
J: TRBJ1-1
DNA: TGTGCCAGCAGCTTGTGGGGTTCGCGGCCCTGGAACACTGAAGCTTTCTTT
CDR3: CASSLWGSRPWNTEAFF

D: -
size: -
V: TRBV25-1
J: TRBJ1-6
DNA: TGTGCCAGCAGTCCCCGCGGGCGTTCACCCCTCCACTTT
CDR3: CASSPRGRSPLHF

D: -
size: -
V: TRBV9
J: TRBJ2-2
DNA: TGTGCCAGCAGCGTAGAAGTTGGAGGCCTCGGGGAGCTGTTTTTT
CDR3: CASSVEVGGLGELFF

D: TRBD1
size: -
V: TRBV7-2
J: TRBJ1-1
DNA: TGTGCCAGCAGCGCCATCAACAGGGGAGACACTGAAGCTTTCTTT
CDR3: CASSAINRGDTEAFF

D: -
size: few
V: TRBV6-6
J: TRBJ2-5
DNA: TGTGCCAGCAGCCCCCCAGGCCAAGAGACCCAGTACTTC
CDR3: CASSPPGQETQYF

D: -
size: once
V: TRBV28
J: TRBJ1-1
DNA: TGTGCCAGCAGTTTGGTAGGTAGTACTGAAGCTTTCTTT
CDR3: CASSLVGSTEAFF

D: TRBD1
size: -
V: TRBV19
J: TRBJ2-1
DNA: TGTGCCAGTAGTATAGGGACAGGGTTCGATGAGCAGTTCTTC
CDR3: CASSIGTGFDEQFF

D: TRBD1
size: -
V: TRBV7-8
J: TRBJ1-4
DNA: TGTGCCAGCAGCCGCGGACAGGAAGAAAAACTGTTTTTT
CDR3: CASSRGQEEKLFF

D: TRBD1
size: -
V: TRBV19
J: TRBJ1-2
DNA: TGTGCCAGTAGTACGCTGGACAGGCGACTTAACTATGGCTACACCTTC
CDR3: CASSTLDRRLNYGYTF

D: -
size: few
V: TRBV7-3
J: TRBJ2-7
DNA: TGTGCCAGCAGCACCCCAGGGGGGATGAAGTACTTC
CDR3: CASSTPGGMKYF

D: -
size: -
V: TRBV7-2
J: TRBJ1-2
DNA: TGTGCCAGCAGCTCAGACAATACAGGGTTGGGTGGCTACACCTTC
CDR3: CASSSDNTGLGGYTF

D: TRBD2
size: -
V: TRBV10-2
J: TRBJ2-7
DNA: TGCGCCAGCAGTTCTAGCGGATCCTACTACCAGCAGTACTTC
CDR3: CASSSSGSYYQQYF

D: TRBD1
size: once
V: TRBV6-1
J: TRBJ1-5
DNA: TGTGCCAGCAGTGAGCAGGGGGGGAGCGGTCAGCCCCAGCATTTT
CDR3: CASSEQGGSGQPQHF

D: -
size: -
V: TRBV18
J: TRBJ1-4
DNA: TGTGCCAGCTCACCTCCTCAAGGGGAAAAACTGTTTTTT
CDR3: CASSPPQGEKLFF

D: -
size: -
V: TRBV5-1
J: TRBJ2-5
DNA: TGCGCCAGCAGCCCGGTGACCACTTTAGGAGAGACCCAGTACTTC
CDR3: CASSPVTTLGETQYF

D: -
size: -
V: TRBV2
J: TRBJ1-2
DNA: TGTGCCAGCAGTTCTGGACTGAGCTATGGCTACACCTTC
CDR3: CASSSGLSYGYTF

D: TRBD1
size: few
V: TRBV9
J: TRBJ2-2
DNA: TGTGCCAGCAGCGAGGGGGGGACAGGGAGGTTGTTTTTT
CDR3: CASSEGGTGRLFF

D: TRBD1
size: -
V: TRBV19
J: TRBJ2-3
DNA: TGTGCCAGTAGTACGACCGGGACAGGGGGCAACACAGATACGCAGTATTTT
CDR3: CASSTTGTGGNTDTQYF

D: -
size: -
V: TRBV7-2
J: TRBJ2-3
DNA: TGTGCCAGCAGCTTAGGGGAGGTCGCAGATACGCAGTATTTT
CDR3: CASSLGEVADTQYF

D: -
size: -
V: TRBV19
J: TRBJ2-2
DNA: TGTGCCAGTAGTACAGGGACGAACACCGGGGAGCTGTTTTTT
CDR3: CASSTGTNTGELFF

D: -
size: -
V: TRBV18
J: TRBJ1-5
DNA: TGTGCCAGCTCACCGTCGGCCGATCAGCCCCAGCATTTT
CDR3: CASSPSADQPQHF

D: TRBD1
size: once
V: TRBV7-6
J: TRBJ2-3
DNA: TGTGCCAGCAGCCTCGGACAGGGGGGCAGCACAGATACGCAGTATTTT
CDR3: CASSLGQGGSTDTQYF

D: -
size: -
V: TRBV6-1
J: TRBJ2-7
DNA: TGTGCCAGCAGTGAAGTGGACGTCTCGGTTGAGCAGTACTTC
CDR3: CASSEVDVSVEQYF

D: -
size: -
V: TRBV10-3
J: TRBJ1-3
DNA: TGTGCCATCAGCAGGGACACAGGAAACACCATATATTTT
CDR3: CAISRDTGNTIYF

D: -
size: -
V: TRBV20-1
J: TRBJ1-4
DNA: TGCAGTGCACAGCGTAATGAAAAACTGTTTTTT
CDR3: CSAQRNEKLFF

D: -
size: -
V: TRBV6-5
J: TRBJ2-1
DNA: TGTGCCAGCAGAGATAGGGGTCCATACAATGAGCAGTTCTTC
CDR3: CASRDRGPYNEQFF

D: -
size: -
V: TRBV5-4
J: TRBJ2-3
DNA: TGTGCCAGCAGCCGTCAGGGGACAGATACGCAGTATTTT
CDR3: CASSRQGTDTQYF

D: -
size: once
V: TRBV9
J: TRBJ1-1
DNA: TGTGCCAGCAGCGTAGCGGGGGGCAGGGACACTGAAGCTTTCTTT
CDR3: CASSVAGGRDTEAFF

D: TRBD1
size: -
V: TRBV19
J: TRBJ2-4
DNA: TGTGCCAGTAGCCATGACAGGGACGCAGCCAAAAACATTCAGTACTTC
CDR3: CASSHDRDAAKNIQYF

D: -
size: -
V: TRBV11-2
J: TRBJ1-2
DNA: TGTGCCAGCAGCCGGAATCGGGAGGATGGCTACACCTTC
CDR3: CASSRNREDGYTF

D: -
size: -
V: TRBV7-8
J: TRBJ2-5
DNA: TGTGCCAGCAGCCCCAGCGTCTTCCAAGAGACCCAGTACTTC
CDR3: CASSPSVFQETQYF

D: -
size: -
V: TRBV6-5
J: TRBJ2-7
DNA: TGTGCCAGCAGTTACTCGGGGGACGGTTCCTACGAGCAGTACTTC
CDR3: CASSYSGDGSYEQYF

D: TRBD1
size: -
V: TRBV12-5
J: TRBJ2-1
DNA: TGTGCTAGTGGGGTTGGGGGACAGGCACACAATGAGCAGTTCTTC
CDR3: CASGVGGQAHNEQFF

D: -
size: -
V: TRBV5-1
J: TRBJ2-2
DNA: TGCGCCAGCAGCTTGAGACCACAGGGAGCCAACGCCGGGGAGCTGTTTTTT
CDR3: CASSLRPQGANAGELFF

D: -
size: medium-sized
V: TRBV7-9
J: TRBJ1-1
DNA: TGTGCCAGCAGCTCTCCTATTGGTCGGGAAGCTTTCTTT
CDR3: CASSSPIGREAFF

D: TRBD1
size: -
V: TRBV2
J: TRBJ1-5
DNA: TGTGCCAGCAGTGAAACGTGGACAGGGGGCGGCGGACAGCCCCAGCATTTT
CDR3: CASSETWTGGGGQPQHF

D: -
size: -
V: TRBV25-1
J: TRBJ1-2
DNA: TGTGCCAGCAGTGAAGGACATAACTATGGCTACACCTTC
CDR3: CASSEGHNYGYTF

D: -
size: -
V: TRBV6-5
J: TRBJ1-5
DNA: TGTGCCAGCAGGGAGTCGGGGGATGGCAATCAGCCCCAGCATTTT
CDR3: CASRESGDGNQPQHF

D: -
size: -
V: TRBV5-1
J: TRBJ2-3
DNA: TGCGCCAGCAGCGGAGGCCCGGCAGGGCCCACAGATACGCAGTATTTT
CDR3: CASSGGPAGPTDTQYF